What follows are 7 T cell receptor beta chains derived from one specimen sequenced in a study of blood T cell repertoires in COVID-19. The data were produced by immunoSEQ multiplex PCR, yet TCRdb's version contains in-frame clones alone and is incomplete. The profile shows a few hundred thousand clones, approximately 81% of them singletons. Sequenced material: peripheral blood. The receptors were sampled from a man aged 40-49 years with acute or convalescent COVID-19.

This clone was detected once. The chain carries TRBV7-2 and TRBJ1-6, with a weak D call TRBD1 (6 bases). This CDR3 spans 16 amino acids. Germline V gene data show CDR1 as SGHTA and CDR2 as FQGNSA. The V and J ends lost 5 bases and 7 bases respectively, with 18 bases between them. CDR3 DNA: TGTGCCAGCAGCCTCCAAGGGGGGGGGAACAATTCACCCCTCCACTTT. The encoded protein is CASSLQGGGNNSPLHF.

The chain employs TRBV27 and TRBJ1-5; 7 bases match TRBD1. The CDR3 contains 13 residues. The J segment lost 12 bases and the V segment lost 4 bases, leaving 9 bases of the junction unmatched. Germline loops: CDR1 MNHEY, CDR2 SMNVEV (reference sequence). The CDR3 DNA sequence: TGTGCCAGCAGTTCCGACAGGGTAGAGCTCCAGCATTTT. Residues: CASSSDRVELQHF.

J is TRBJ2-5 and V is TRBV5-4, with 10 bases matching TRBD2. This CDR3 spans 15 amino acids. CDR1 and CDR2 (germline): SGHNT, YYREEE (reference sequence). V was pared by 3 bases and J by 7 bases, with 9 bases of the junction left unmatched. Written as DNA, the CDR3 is TGTGCCAGCAGCTCCCCACTAGCGGGGATCTCGACCCAGTACTTC. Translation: CASSSPLAGISTQYF.

In DNA, the CDR3 is TGTGCCAGCAGCCGGTGGGCGAGCAATCAGCCCCAGCATTTT. Encoded protein: CASSRWASNQPQHF. V and J are TRBV5-6 and TRBJ1-5; D gene uncertain. With 4 bases removed from V and 1 base from J, the gap between germline ends came to 9 bases. Germline CDR1 is SGHDT and CDR2 is YYEEEE. The CDR3 length is 14 residues.

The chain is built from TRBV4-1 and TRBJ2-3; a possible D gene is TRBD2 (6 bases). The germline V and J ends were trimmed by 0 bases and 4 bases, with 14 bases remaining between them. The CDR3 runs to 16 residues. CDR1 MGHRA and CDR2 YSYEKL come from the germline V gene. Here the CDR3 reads CASSQDRGSGSDTQYF. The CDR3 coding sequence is TGCGCCAGCAGCCAAGACCGGGGGTCCGGGTCAGATACGCAGTATTTT.

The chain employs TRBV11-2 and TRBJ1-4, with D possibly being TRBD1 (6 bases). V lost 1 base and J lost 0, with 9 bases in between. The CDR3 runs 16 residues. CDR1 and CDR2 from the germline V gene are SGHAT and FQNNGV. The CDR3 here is CASSLGAGATNEKLFF. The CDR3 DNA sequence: TGTGCCAGCAGCTTAGGGGCAGGGGCAACTAATGAAAAACTGTTTTTT.

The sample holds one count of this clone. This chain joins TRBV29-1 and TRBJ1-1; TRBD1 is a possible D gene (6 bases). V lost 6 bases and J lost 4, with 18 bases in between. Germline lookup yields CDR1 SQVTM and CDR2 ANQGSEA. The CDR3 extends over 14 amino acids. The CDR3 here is CSVSFGGGGTEAFF. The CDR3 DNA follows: TGCAGCGTAAGCTTCGGGGGAGGGGGCACTGAAGCTTTCTTT.